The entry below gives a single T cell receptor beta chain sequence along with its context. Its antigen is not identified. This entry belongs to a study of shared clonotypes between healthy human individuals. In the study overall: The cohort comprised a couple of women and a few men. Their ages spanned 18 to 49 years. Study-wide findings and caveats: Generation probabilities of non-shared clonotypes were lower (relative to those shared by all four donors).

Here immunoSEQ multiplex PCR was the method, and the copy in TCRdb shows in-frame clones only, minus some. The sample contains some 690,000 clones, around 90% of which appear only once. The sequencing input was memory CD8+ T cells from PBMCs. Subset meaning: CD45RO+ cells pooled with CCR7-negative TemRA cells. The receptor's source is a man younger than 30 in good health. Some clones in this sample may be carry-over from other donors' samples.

CDR3 sequence (DNA): TGTGCCAGCAGCTTAGGTTACATTTCCTACGAGCAGTACTTC. Protein sequence: CASSLGYISYEQYF. The genes are TRBV13 and TRBJ2-7; the D is unclear. The CDR3 is 14 amino acids. Germline V gene lookup returns CDR1 PRHDT and CDR2 FYEKMQ (reference sequence). The V end was cut by 0 bases, the J end by 1 base, with 7 bases between.